One sample yielded the 19 T cell receptor beta chains listed below, sequenced in a study of immune cell composition in non-small cell lung cancer. The normal lung sample lay at least 3 cm, and maximally far, from the tumour. Using immunoSEQ multiplex PCR, the repertoire was profiled, and TCRdb retains in-frame clones only, with some absent. The profile shows around 6,400 clones, roughly 87% of them singletons. The sequencing input was non-adjacent lung tissue. These receptor sequences come from a human donor with non-small cell lung cancer.

The chain uses TRBV19 and TRBJ2-7; weak D call: TRBD1 (6 bases). Per germline, CDR1 LNHDA and CDR2 SQIVND (reference sequence). The CDR3 extends over 13 amino acids. The V end lost 5 bases, the J end lost 10 bases, and 18 bases lay between the germline ends. The CDR3 reads CASSLGLQGIQYF. The CDR3 DNA reads as TGTGCCAGTAGTCTCGGATTACAGGGTATCCAGTACTTC.

The table lists this clone with a count of one. The chain has TRBV7-8 and TRBJ2-1; 7 bases align to TRBD2. V lost 5 bases, J lost 9 bases, and 10 bases stayed unmatched. The CDR3 extends over 14 amino acids. CDR1 SGHVS and CDR2 FQNEAQ come from the germline V gene. The CDR3: CASSPGRGRSEQFF. CDR3 nucleotide sequence: TGTGCCAGCAGCCCCGGGCGGGGGAGGAGTGAGCAGTTCTTC.

The rearrangement links TRBV19 to TRBJ2-1; TRBD2 matches at 13 bases. Germline-derived CDR1 and CDR2 are LNHDA and SQIVND (reference sequence). V trimming: 4 bases; J trimming: 6 bases; junction bases outside the gene matches: 12. The CDR3 spans 18 residues. This chain's CDR3 is CASSKDGTSGIMGNEQFF. The DNA of the CDR3 is TGTGCCAGTAGTAAGGATGGGACTAGCGGGATCATGGGCAATGAGCAGTTCTTC.

V is TRBV6-5 and J is TRBJ2-1; 12 bases match TRBD2. The V segment lost 6 bases and the J segment 2 bases; nucleotides outside the gene matches: 2. The CDR3 runs 15 residues. In germline, CDR1 is MNHEY, CDR2 SVGAGI. The CDR3 nucleotides are TGTGCCAGCAGACTAGCGGGAGGAACCTACAATGAGCAGTTCTTC. It is translated as CASRLAGGTYNEQFF.

CDR3 sequence (DNA): TGCGCCAGCAGCCCCCGACCGGGACAGCCGCAAGAGACCCAGTACTTC. Its protein is CASSPRPGQPQETQYF. The chain is built from TRBV5-1 and TRBJ2-5, with 7 positions matching TRBD1. CDR1 SGHRS and CDR2 YFSETQ come from the germline V gene. The junction had 11 bases not matched to a gene; V was cut back by 4 bases and J by 2 bases. This CDR3 has 16 amino acids.

This chain uses TRBV30 with TRBJ1-4; D ambiguous. The CDR3 loop spans 13 amino acids. Per germline, CDR1 GTSNPN and CDR2 SVGIG (reference sequence). V dropped 5 bases and J dropped 8 bases, with 15 bases sitting between them. CDR3 protein: CAWGLSKSEKLFF. The CDR3 DNA follows: TGTGCCTGGGGACTATCTAAATCGGAAAAACTGTTTTTT.

This clone turned up a few times. The J gene is TRBJ2-5, the V gene TRBV25-1, with 9 bases aligning to TRBD2. Germline CDR1 MGHDK, CDR2 SYGVNS. V shed 4 bases, J shed 1 base, and the junction held 4 bases outside the gene matches. The CDR3 loop spans 15 amino acids. CDR3 sequence reads: CASSATTSGQETQYF. The CDR3 DNA is TGTGCCAGCAGTGCGACGACTAGCGGCCAAGAGACCCAGTACTTC.

As to this clone: At one end the junction does not follow the germline gene, possibly because of a read error. This chain joins TRBV7-9 and TRBJ2-1; 14 nucleotides agree with TRBD2. The CDR3 consists of 15 residues. Germline V gene data show CDR1 as SEHNR and CDR2 as FQNEAQ (reference sequence). CDR3: CASRLGTSGRDEQFF. The CDR3 region has the DNA TGTGCCAGCAGATTAGGGACTAGCGGGAGAGATGAGCAGTTCTTC.

This clone was found once. The chain is built from TRBV15 and TRBJ1-1, with a weak D call TRBD1 (6 bases). The germline gives CDR1 LNHNV, CDR2 YYDKDF (reference sequence). The CDR3 is made up of 15 amino acids. Trimming stripped 0 bases from V and 3 bases from J, with 11 bases between. The DNA for the CDR3 is TGTGCCACCAGCAGAGATTATGCAGGGGACACTGAAGCTTTCTTT. It is translated as CATSRDYAGDTEAFF.

V gene TRBV19 combines with J gene TRBJ2-1; tentative D call: TRBD2 (5 bases). Germline V lookup: CDR1 LNHDA, CDR2 SQIVND (reference sequence). V gave up 7 bases and J gave up 8 bases, with 9 bases separating them. This CDR3 region has 11 residues. The DNA for the CDR3 is TGTGCCAGTACCGAGAGGGATGAGCAGTTCTTC. Protein: CASTERDEQFF. The full variable domain, in which reference TRBV19 and TRBJ2-1 provide the parts outside the CDR3, is DGGITQSPKYLFRKEGQNVTLSCEQNLNHDAMYWYRQDPGQGLRLIYYSQIVNDFQKGDIAEGYSVSREKKESFPLTVTSAQKNPTAFYLCASTERDEQFFGPGTRLTVL.

The V gene is TRBV6-5, the J gene TRBJ1-2; D is unclear. Germline-derived CDR1 and CDR2 are MNHEY and SVGAGI. V gave up 10 bases and J gave up 7 bases, with 16 bases separating them. The CDR3 is 12 residues long. CDR3 DNA sequence: TGTGCCACCGAGGGCGGGCTCGGTGGCTACACCTTC. This translates into CATEGGLGGYTF.

The CDR3: CASSVFGGGANYGYTF. The CDR3, as DNA: TGTGCCAGCAGCGTATTTGGCGGCGGAGCTAACTATGGCTACACCTTC. The rearrangement links TRBV9 to TRBJ1-2; D is unclear. Germline CDR1 and CDR2: SGDLS and YYNGEE. The CDR3 is 16 residues long. V lost 1 base and J lost 0, with 13 bases in between.

This clone occurred once. The V and J genes are TRBV27 and TRBJ2-7, with D possibly matching TRBD2 (6 bases). Trimming stripped 6 bases from V and 2 bases from J, with 11 bases between. The CDR3 runs 13 residues. The V gene's germline CDR1 is MNHEY and CDR2 SMNVEV (reference sequence). The CDR3 DNA is TGTGCCAGCAGCCACGGACTAACCTACGAGCAGTACTTC. This encodes CASSHGLTYEQYF.

This clone appeared a single time. The CDR3 here is CASSTGTGSKKLFF. CDR3 nucleotides: TGTGCCAGCAGTACCGGGACAGGGAGTAAAAAACTGTTTTTT. The J gene is TRBJ1-4, the V gene TRBV6-5; 9 bases map to TRBD1. Losses at the gene ends were 5 bases for V and 9 bases for J; bases not matched to a gene: 7. Germline CDR1 is MNHEY and CDR2 is SVGAGI. The CDR3 is 14 residues long.

The chain links TRBV2 to TRBJ2-2; weak D call: TRBD1 (6 bases). The CDR3 runs to 15 residues. CDR1 and CDR2 (germline): SNHLY, FYNNEI. Trimming removed 7 bases from V and 7 bases from J, with 19 bases in between. Here the CDR3 DNA reads TGTGCCAGCACCAAAGAGACAGGCAGGGGCGGGGAGCTGTTTTTT. It yields the protein CASTKETGRGGELFF.

The chain is built from TRBV9 and TRBJ1-3; 10 bases are shared with TRBD1. V gave up 4 bases and J gave up 1 base; unmatched junction bases: 5. CDR3 length: 16 amino acids. Germline CDR1 is SGDLS and CDR2 is YYNGEE. The CDR3: CASSQGQGRSGNTIYF. Written as DNA, the CDR3 is TGTGCCAGCAGCCAGGGACAGGGGCGGTCTGGAAACACCATATATTTT. Supplemented by reference TRBV9 and TRBJ1-3, the full variable domain reads DSGVTQTPKHLITATGQRVTLRCSPRSGDLSVYWYQQSLDQGLQFLIQYYNGEERAKGNILERFSAQQFPDLHSELNLSSLELGDSALYFCASSQGQGRSGNTIYFGEGSWLTVV.

The chain links TRBV6-1 to TRBJ1-3, with 8 nucleotides matching TRBD1. This CDR3 spans 15 amino acids. CDR1 and CDR2 from the germline V gene are MNHNS and SASEGT. After removal of 3 bases from V and 9 bases from J, the junction contained 10 bases not matched to a gene. CDR3 DNA: TGTGCCAGCAGTGATCCGGGACAGGTTGTCGGCACCATATATTTT. Its translation is CASSDPGQVVGTIYF.

This chain uses TRBV19 with TRBJ2-7; possibly TRBD2 for D (5 bases). Germline lookup yields CDR1 LNHDA and CDR2 SQIVND (reference sequence). The CDR3 consists of 15 residues. V was shortened by 2 bases and J by 0 bases, with 11 bases between the two germline ends. The CDR3 DNA reads TGTGCCAGTAGTATAATGGGCGGACTCTCCTACGAGCAGTACTTC. It yields the protein CASSIMGGLSYEQYF.

This chain uses TRBV18 with TRBJ2-5, with D possibly being TRBD1 (8 bases). Germline CDR1 reads KGHSH; CDR2 reads LQKENI. This CDR3 is 14 amino acids long. Trimming removed 3 bases at V and 5 bases at J, with 13 bases between. CDR3 DNA: TGTGCCAGCTCACCCGACAGGGGAGGGGAGACCCAGTACTTC. This encodes CASSPDRGGETQYF.